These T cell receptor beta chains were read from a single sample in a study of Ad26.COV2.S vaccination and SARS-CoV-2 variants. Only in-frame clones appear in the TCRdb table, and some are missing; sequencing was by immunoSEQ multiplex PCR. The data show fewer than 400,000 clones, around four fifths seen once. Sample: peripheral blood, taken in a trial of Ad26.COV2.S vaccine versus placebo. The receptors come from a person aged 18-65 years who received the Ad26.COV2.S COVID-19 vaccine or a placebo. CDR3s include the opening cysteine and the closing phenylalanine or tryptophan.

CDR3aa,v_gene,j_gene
CAIKGETGTTQEETQYF,TRBV10-3,TRBJ2-5
CASSLVQDWDPEAFF,TRBV7-9,TRBJ1-1
CASLGVTEAFF,TRBV6-6,TRBJ1-1
CATVREGWETQYF,TRBV15,TRBJ2-5
CSVEGGPYGYTF,TRBV29-1,TRBJ1-2
CASSASRRDGGYTF,TRBV9,TRBJ1-2
CASSLLVEAFF,TRBV13,TRBJ1-1
CASSEAGYGYTF,TRBV6-1,TRBJ1-2
CASSLVGGGPYNEQFF,TRBV11-3,TRBJ2-1
CAISDRAGDYNEQFF,TRBV10-3,TRBJ2-1
CASSFRTSGLYEQYF,TRBV7-2,TRBJ2-7
CASSPMGGGARTDTQYF,TRBV9,TRBJ2-3
CASSQNRDGGYTF,TRBV3-1/TRBV3-2,TRBJ1-2
CASSTSGGAGDTQYF,TRBV5-4,TRBJ2-3
CASSPSPQETQYF,TRBV7-3,TRBJ2-5
CASSAGGETDTQYF,TRBV10-1,TRBJ2-3
CASSILQGAAEAFF,TRBV19,TRBJ1-1
CSVEGRGLNYGYTF,TRBV29-1,TRBJ1-2
CSVARGLGETQYF,TRBV29-1,TRBJ2-5
CASSSNRGMGETQYF,TRBV2,TRBJ2-5
CASSLVGGTGEFF,TRBV7-2,TRBJ2-1
CASREGGVFYNEQFF,TRBV6-6,TRBJ2-1
CASSLQTGGNTDTQYF,TRBV5-1,TRBJ2-3
CASSYSTSRPAYEQYF,TRBV6-6,TRBJ2-7
CASSLKAQGSLGGYTF,TRBV5-4,TRBJ1-2
CAISEYSGELFF,TRBV10-3,TRBJ2-2
CASSLGAGGLGTSTEAFF,TRBV5-1,TRBJ1-1
CASSYGAGDNEQFF,TRBV9,TRBJ2-1
CASSWGTRDTEAFF,TRBV27,TRBJ1-1
CASSSAGTREYF,TRBV27,TRBJ2-3
CASSQYGGVSTDTQYF,TRBV2,TRBJ2-3